Listed below are T cell receptor beta chains from one sample, sequenced in a study of CD8 T cells in ankylosing spondylitis. A single record per CDR3 protein comes from TCRdb applying MiXCR to the 5' RACE reads. The sample includes 30,000 to 45,000 distinct CDR3 sequences, approximately 10% of them seen just once. Sequencing was done on a sample of synovial fluid, either unsorted or a sorted T cell fraction (not recorded which). These receptors originate from a male donor with ankylosing spondylitis. The CDR3 runs from the conserved cysteine through the conserved F or W. A D gene is named only where the DNA matches it firmly. Size is stated for part of the rows, as once, few or many counts, or as a class when the clone is expanded.

NA,TRBJ1-5,few,TRBV4-3,TGCGCCAGCAGCCAAGATGCCAGGGGACATCAGCCCCAGCATTTT,CASSQDARGHQPQHF
NA,TRBJ2-7,NA,TRBV27,TGTGCCATCTCCGAGGGCTACGAGCAGTACTTC,CAISEGYEQYF
NA,TRBJ2-5,many,TRBV11-1,TGTGCCAGCAGCTCCTCCGACGGAGTTTTAGAGTTTATAGAGACCCAGTACTTC,CASSSSDGVLEFIETQYF
NA,TRBJ2-1,NA,TRBV25-1,TGTGCCAGCAGTGAAGGTGAACGGGAGATTGATGAGCAGTTCTTC,CASSEGEREIDEQFF
TRBD2,TRBJ2-7,few,TRBV12-3/TRBV12-4,TGTGCCAGCAGTTGGGGGCTAGCGGGAGGGCGAACCTACGAGCAGTACTTC,CASSWGLAGGRTYEQYF
TRBD1,TRBJ1-2,many,TRBV12-3/TRBV12-4,TGTGCCAGCAGTTTAGGGGGGGCAGGGGGAGACACCTTC,CASSLGGAGGDTF
TRBD1,TRBJ2-1,many,TRBV28,TGTGCCAGCAGTTTGGGACAGGGAGCGGGAAATGAGCAGTTCTTC,CASSLGQGAGNEQFF
NA,TRBJ2-1,few,TRBV27,TGTGCCAGCAGTCCCGGTGTGGGCCTAGACAATGAGCAGTTCTTC,CASSPGVGLDNEQFF
NA,TRBJ2-2,few,TRBV4-3,TGCGCCAGCAGCCAAAACACAGGGACCGGGGAGCTGTTTTTT,CASSQNTGTGELFF
TRBD2,TRBJ2-7,few,TRBV7-9,TGTGCCAGCACCGCACCTAGCGGGTCCTCCTACGAGCAGTACTTC,CASTAPSGSSYEQYF
NA,TRBJ2-1,many,TRBV5-5,TGTGCCAGCAGTTTAGGAGGCTACAATGAGCAGTTCTTC,CASSLGGYNEQFF
NA,TRBJ1-2,few,TRBV2,TGTGCCAGCAGGGCAAGGACAGAAAACTATGGCTACACCTTC,CASRARTENYGYTF
NA,TRBJ1-1,many,TRBV11-3,TGTGCCAGCAGCTCCGGTTGGGAGGAAGCTTTCTTT,CASSSGWEEAFF
NA,TRBJ2-7,NA,TRBV12-3/TRBV12-4,TGTGCCAGCAGTCGCGGGACTGCCTACGAGCAGTACTTC,CASSRGTAYEQYF
TRBD2,TRBJ2-3,NA,TRBV5-1,TGCGCCAGCAGCTTGGGGGGACTAAAATATACAGATACGCAGTATTTT,CASSLGGLKYTDTQYF
NA,TRBJ2-7,many,TRBV29-1,TGCAGCGTGTTAACCCCCTCTGGCGAGCAGTACTTC,CSVLTPSGEQYF
NA,TRBJ2-3,NA,TRBV7-9,TGTGCCAGCAGCTTAGGGGTGGAAACGCAGTATTTT,CASSLGVETQYF
TRBD2,TRBJ2-5,many,TRBV29-1,TGCAGCGTTCTACTAGCGGGAGAGACCCAGTACTTC,CSVLLAGETQYF
NA,TRBJ2-5,NA,TRBV7-9,TGTGCCAGCAGCCCACGGGCCACCCAAGAGACCCAGTACTTC,CASSPRATQETQYF
NA,TRBJ1-1,many,TRBV6-2/TRBV6-3,TGTGCCAGCAACCTACCCGACCCAGCGCTTGAAGCTTTCTTT,CASNLPDPALEAFF
TRBD2,TRBJ2-7,NA,TRBV5-1,TGCGCCAGCAGCTGGACTAGCGGGTTAAGCTCCTACGAGCAGTACTTC,CASSWTSGLSSYEQYF
NA,TRBJ1-5,many,TRBV6-1,TGTGCCAGCAGCCCCTATTGGGACTATAGCAATCAGCCCCAGCATTTT,CASSPYWDYSNQPQHF
NA,TRBJ1-1,few,TRBV5-1,TGCGCCAGCAGCTTGCAAGCGGGGGCGCGCCCTGAAGCTTTCTTT,CASSLQAGARPEAFF
NA,TRBJ2-2,many,TRBV28,TGTGCCAGCAGTAGGGGACACATGAACACCGGGGAGCTGTTTTTT,CASSRGHMNTGELFF
NA,TRBJ1-2,NA,TRBV28,TGTGCCAGCAGTTCCCCCTGGAGGGCTAACTATGGCTACACCTTC,CASSSPWRANYGYTF
TRBD1,TRBJ2-1,medium-sized,TRBV29-1,TGCAGCGTTGCAGGGGGATCCTACAATGAGCAGTTCTTC,CSVAGGSYNEQFF
NA,TRBJ2-6,many,TRBV6-6,TGTGCCAGTAAGGGGCCCGACGTCCTGACTTTC,CASKGPDVLTF
NA,TRBJ2-1,few,TRBV10-2,TGCGCCAGCAGAATAGCCACCGCCTACAATGAGCAGTTCTTC,CASRIATAYNEQFF
NA,TRBJ2-7,many,TRBV7-2,TGTGCCAGCAATCAGCCTCCTACGGCGTACGAGCAGTACTTC,CASNQPPTAYEQYF
NA,TRBJ1-1,many,TRBV29-1,TGCAGCGTCGGAACAAGGGGCACTGAAGCTTTCTTT,CSVGTRGTEAFF
NA,TRBJ1-5,many,TRBV15,TGTGCCACCAGCAGAGAGGGGGTAAATCAGCCCCAGCATTTT,CATSREGVNQPQHF
TRBD2,TRBJ2-3,few,TRBV28,TGTGCCAGCAGTTCCGGGACTAGCGGAAACACAGATACGCAGTATTTT,CASSSGTSGNTDTQYF
NA,TRBJ2-1,many,TRBV12-3/TRBV12-4,TGTGCCAGCAGCTTCCAGACTAGAGCGAATGAGCAGTTCTTC,CASSFQTRANEQFF
NA,TRBJ2-7,NA,TRBV19,TGTGCCAGTAGTATATGGGGACGGGCTAACGAGCAGTACTTC,CASSIWGRANEQYF
NA,TRBJ2-2,NA,TRBV5-1,TGCGCCAGCAGCTTTGACAGTTTTCCCGGGGAGCTGTTTTTT,CASSFDSFPGELFF